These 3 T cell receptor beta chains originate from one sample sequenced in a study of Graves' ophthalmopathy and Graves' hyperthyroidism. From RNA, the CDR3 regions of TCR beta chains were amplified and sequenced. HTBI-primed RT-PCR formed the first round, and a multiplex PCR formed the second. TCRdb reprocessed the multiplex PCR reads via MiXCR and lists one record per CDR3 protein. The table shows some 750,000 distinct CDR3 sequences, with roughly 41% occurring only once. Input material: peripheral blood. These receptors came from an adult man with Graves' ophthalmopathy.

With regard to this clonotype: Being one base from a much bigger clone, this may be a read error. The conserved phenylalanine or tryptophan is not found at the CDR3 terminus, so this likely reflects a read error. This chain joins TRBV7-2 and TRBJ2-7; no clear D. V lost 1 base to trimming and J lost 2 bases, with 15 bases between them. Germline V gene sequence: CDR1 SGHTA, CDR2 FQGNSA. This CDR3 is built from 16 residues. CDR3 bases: TGTGCCAGCAGCTTAGTGGGTCTGGACGGAACCTACGAGCAGTACCTC. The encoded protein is CASSLVGLDGTYEQYL.

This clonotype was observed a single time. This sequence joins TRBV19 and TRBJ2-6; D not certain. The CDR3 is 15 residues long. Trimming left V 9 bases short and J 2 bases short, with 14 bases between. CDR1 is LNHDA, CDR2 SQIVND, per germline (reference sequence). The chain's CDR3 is CASSCEAAGANVLTF. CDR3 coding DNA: TGTGCCAGCAGTTGCGAGGCCGCTGGGGCCAACGTCCTGACTTTC. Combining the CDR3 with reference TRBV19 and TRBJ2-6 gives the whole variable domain DGGITQSPKYLFRKEGQNVTLSCEQNLNHDAMYWYRQDPGQGLRLIYYSQIVNDFQKGDIAEGYSVSREKKESFPLTVTSAQKNPTAFYLCASSCEAAGANVLTFGAGSRLTVL.

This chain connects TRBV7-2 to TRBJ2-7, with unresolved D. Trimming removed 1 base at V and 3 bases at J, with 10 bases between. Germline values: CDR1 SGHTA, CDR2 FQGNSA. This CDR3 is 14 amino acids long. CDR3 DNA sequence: TGTGCCAGCAGCTTAGGTATCCAGAACTACGAGCAGTACTTC. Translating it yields CASSLGIQNYEQYF. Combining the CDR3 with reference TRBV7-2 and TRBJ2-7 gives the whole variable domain GAGVSQSPSNKVTEKGKDVELRCDPISGHTALYWYRQSLGQGLEFLIYFQGNSAPDKSGLPSDRFSAERTGGSVSTLTIQRTQQEDSAVYLCASSLGIQNYEQYFGPGTRLTVT.